The rows below give T cell receptor beta chains drawn from one sample of a study of shared clonotypes between healthy human individuals. The method was immunoSEQ multiplex PCR; TCRdb's version includes in-frame clones alone and lacks a portion of them. This sample yields roughly 2.2 million clones, of which about 92% are seen a single time; about 0.37% belongs to the top ten. Sequencing used naive CD4+ T cells from PBMCs. The receptors come from a man aged 18 to 30 in good health. Some clones in this sample may be carry-over from other donors' samples. Each CDR3 is given with its conserved first and last residue. Each record gives: CDR3 protein, CDR3 DNA, V gene, clone size, J gene, D gene. A D gene is named only where the DNA matches it firmly. Clone size, where shown, is once, few, many, or a class for clones that have expanded.

cdr3_aa: CASSGTGQPINEQFF
cdr3_nt: TGTGCCAGCAGTGGGACAGGACAGCCTATCAATGAGCAGTTCTTC
v_call: TRBV28
clone_size: .
j_call: TRBJ2-1
d_call: TRBD1

cdr3_aa: CASSLAGRGQETQYF
cdr3_nt: TGTGCCAGCAGCTTGGCCGGACGGGGCCAAGAGACCCAGTACTTC
v_call: TRBV5-4
clone_size: .
j_call: TRBJ2-5
d_call: .

cdr3_aa: CASSPRTGGATGELFF
cdr3_nt: TGTGCCAGCAGTCCCCGGACAGGGGGTGCCACCGGGGAGCTGTTTTTT
v_call: TRBV28
clone_size: .
j_call: TRBJ2-2
d_call: TRBD1

cdr3_aa: CASSFGPGKAYEQYF
cdr3_nt: TGTGCCAGCAGTTTTGGCCCCGGAAAGGCCTACGAGCAGTACTTC
v_call: TRBV6-5
clone_size: .
j_call: TRBJ2-7
d_call: .

cdr3_aa: CASRDGQGSIGELFF
cdr3_nt: TGTGCCAGCAGAGACGGACAGGGAAGCATCGGGGAGCTGTTTTTT
v_call: TRBV27
clone_size: .
j_call: TRBJ2-2
d_call: TRBD1

cdr3_aa: CASSDRAYNEQFF
cdr3_nt: TGTGCCAGCAGTGACAGGGCCTACAATGAGCAGTTCTTC
v_call: TRBV2
clone_size: .
j_call: TRBJ2-1
d_call: .

cdr3_aa: CASSLGQTLGPETQYF
cdr3_nt: TGTGCCAGCAGCTTGGGCCAGACCCTCGGTCCAGAGACCCAGTACTTC
v_call: TRBV5-8
clone_size: .
j_call: TRBJ2-5
d_call: .

cdr3_aa: CASSLRPNTGELFF
cdr3_nt: TGTGCCAGCAGCTTACGCCCGAACACCGGGGAGCTGTTTTTT
v_call: TRBV7-9
clone_size: .
j_call: TRBJ2-2
d_call: .

cdr3_aa: CASSRRGQEKLFF
cdr3_nt: TGTGCCAGCAGCCGGCGGGGACAGGAAAAACTGTTTTTT
v_call: TRBV7-2
clone_size: .
j_call: TRBJ1-4
d_call: TRBD1

cdr3_aa: CASSTIRAGNTIYF
cdr3_nt: TGTGCCAGCAGCACCATTCGGGCCGGAAACACCATATATTTT
v_call: TRBV11-2
clone_size: .
j_call: TRBJ1-3
d_call: .

cdr3_aa: CASRETGSYEQYF
cdr3_nt: TGTGCCAGTAGAGAGACAGGATCCTACGAGCAGTACTTC
v_call: TRBV19
clone_size: once
j_call: TRBJ2-7
d_call: .

cdr3_aa: CASSPDGYGYTF
cdr3_nt: TGTGCCAGCAGCCCCGATGGCTATGGCTACACCTTC
v_call: TRBV6-5
clone_size: .
j_call: TRBJ1-2
d_call: .

cdr3_aa: CASSEGIASGNTIYF
cdr3_nt: TGTGCCAGCAGTGAGGGAATCGCCTCTGGAAACACCATATATTTT
v_call: TRBV2
clone_size: once
j_call: TRBJ1-3
d_call: .

cdr3_aa: CASSLVLGLASPYEQYF
cdr3_nt: TGTGCCAGCAGCTTAGTTTTGGGACTAGCGTCGCCCTACGAGCAGTACTTC
v_call: TRBV7-2
clone_size: .
j_call: TRBJ2-7
d_call: TRBD2

cdr3_aa: CASSQDHSQETQYF
cdr3_nt: TGCGCCAGCAGCCAAGATCACAGCCAAGAGACCCAGTACTTC
v_call: TRBV4-1
clone_size: .
j_call: TRBJ2-5
d_call: .

cdr3_aa: CASSPFSLAGVYEQYF
cdr3_nt: TGTGCCAGCTCACCATTTTCACTAGCGGGAGTCTACGAGCAGTACTTC
v_call: TRBV18
clone_size: .
j_call: TRBJ2-7
d_call: TRBD2

cdr3_aa: CASSGSGANVLTF
cdr3_nt: TGTGCCAGCAGCGGCTCTGGGGCCAACGTCCTGACTTTC
v_call: TRBV28
clone_size: once
j_call: TRBJ2-6
d_call: .

cdr3_aa: CATSRDAGGQFF
cdr3_nt: TGTGCCACCAGCAGAGATGCGGGTGGGCAGTTCTTC
v_call: TRBV15
clone_size: .
j_call: TRBJ2-1
d_call: .

cdr3_aa: CASSSDRRASVPEQYF
cdr3_nt: TGTGCCAGCAGTTCAGACCGCCGGGCCTCCGTCCCCGAGCAGTACTTC
v_call: TRBV27
clone_size: .
j_call: TRBJ2-7
d_call: .

cdr3_aa: CASSLGRGWEKLFF
cdr3_nt: TGTGCCAGCAGTTTAGGCAGGGGGTGGGAAAAACTGTTTTTT
v_call: TRBV28
clone_size: .
j_call: TRBJ1-4
d_call: TRBD1

cdr3_aa: CASSGGTGSYEQYF
cdr3_nt: TGTGCCAGCAGTGGGGGTACTGGCTCCTACGAGCAGTACTTC
v_call: TRBV6-1
clone_size: .
j_call: TRBJ2-7
d_call: .

cdr3_aa: CASSFSSYQETQYF
cdr3_nt: TGTGCCAGCAGCTTTAGTTCGTACCAAGAGACCCAGTACTTC
v_call: TRBV7-2
clone_size: .
j_call: TRBJ2-5
d_call: .

cdr3_aa: CASSSPGAADTQYF
cdr3_nt: TGTGCCAGCAGTTCCCCAGGGGCCGCAGATACGCAGTATTTT
v_call: TRBV28
clone_size: .
j_call: TRBJ2-3
d_call: .

cdr3_aa: CASSLKGAGYTF
cdr3_nt: TGTGCCAGCAGTCTCAAAGGGGCCGGCTACACCTTC
v_call: TRBV28
clone_size: .
j_call: TRBJ1-2
d_call: .

cdr3_aa: CASSYGTGETEAFF
cdr3_nt: TGTGCCAGCAGTTACGGGACAGGTGAGACTGAAGCTTTCTTT
v_call: TRBV6-5
clone_size: once
j_call: TRBJ1-1
d_call: TRBD1

cdr3_aa: CASSEIQGNTGELFF
cdr3_nt: TGTGCCAGCAGTGAGATACAGGGGAACACCGGGGAGCTGTTTTTT
v_call: TRBV2
clone_size: once
j_call: TRBJ2-2
d_call: .

cdr3_aa: CATSRDLGGNNEQFF
cdr3_nt: TGTGCCACCAGCAGAGACCTGGGGGGAAACAATGAGCAGTTCTTC
v_call: TRBV15
clone_size: .
j_call: TRBJ2-1
d_call: .

cdr3_aa: CASSPDRRSYEQYF
cdr3_nt: TGTGCCAGCTCACCAGACAGGCGCTCCTACGAGCAGTACTTC
v_call: TRBV18
clone_size: .
j_call: TRBJ2-7
d_call: .

cdr3_aa: CASSSRDRGFGTEAFF
cdr3_nt: TGTGCCAGCAGTTCCAGGGACAGGGGGTTTGGCACTGAAGCTTTCTTT
v_call: TRBV28
clone_size: .
j_call: TRBJ1-1
d_call: TRBD1

cdr3_aa: CASSPGQGIGYTF
cdr3_nt: TGCGCCAGCAGCCCGGGACAGGGAATTGGCTACACCTTC
v_call: TRBV5-1
clone_size: .
j_call: TRBJ1-2
d_call: TRBD1

cdr3_aa: CASSFSDGGTGELFF
cdr3_nt: TGTGCCAGCAGCTTCTCCGACGGTGGCACCGGGGAGCTGTTTTTT
v_call: TRBV11-1
clone_size: .
j_call: TRBJ2-2
d_call: .

cdr3_aa: CSVEERTGFSYNEQFF
cdr3_nt: TGCAGCGTTGAAGAACGGACAGGGTTCTCCTACAATGAGCAGTTCTTC
v_call: TRBV29-1
clone_size: .
j_call: TRBJ2-1
d_call: TRBD1

cdr3_aa: CASSPRLAGGHEQYF
cdr3_nt: TGCGCCAGCAGCCCTCGACTAGCGGGAGGCCACGAGCAGTACTTC
v_call: TRBV5-1
clone_size: .
j_call: TRBJ2-7
d_call: TRBD2

cdr3_aa: CASSQEENPYNEQFF
cdr3_nt: TGCGCCAGCAGCCAAGAGGAGAACCCCTACAATGAGCAGTTCTTC
v_call: TRBV4-3
clone_size: .
j_call: TRBJ2-1
d_call: .

cdr3_aa: CASSLTGITGELFF
cdr3_nt: TGTGCCAGCAGCTTAACCGGGATTACCGGGGAGCTGTTTTTT
v_call: TRBV7-2
clone_size: .
j_call: TRBJ2-2
d_call: .

cdr3_aa: CASSRTSGDYNEQFF
cdr3_nt: TGTGCCAGTAGTCGAACTAGCGGAGACTACAATGAGCAGTTCTTC
v_call: TRBV19
clone_size: .
j_call: TRBJ2-1
d_call: TRBD2

cdr3_aa: CASSPRTAQGQYF
cdr3_nt: TGTGCCAGCAGCCCTCGGACAGCTCAAGGGCAGTACTTC
v_call: TRBV7-9
clone_size: .
j_call: TRBJ2-7
d_call: .

cdr3_aa: CASSLRGLGNTEAFF
cdr3_nt: TGCGCCAGCAGCTTGAGAGGGCTCGGGAACACTGAAGCTTTCTTT
v_call: TRBV5-1
clone_size: .
j_call: TRBJ1-1
d_call: .

cdr3_aa: CAGGTGGRETQYF
cdr3_nt: TGTGCCGGGGGGACAGGGGGCCGGGAGACCCAGTACTTC
v_call: TRBV28
clone_size: .
j_call: TRBJ2-5
d_call: TRBD1

cdr3_aa: CASSPTSGLNTGELFF
cdr3_nt: TGTGCCAGCAGCCCGACTAGCGGGCTGAACACCGGGGAGCTGTTTTTT
v_call: TRBV5-4
clone_size: .
j_call: TRBJ2-2
d_call: TRBD2

cdr3_aa: CASSYSRPASNQPQHF
cdr3_nt: TGTGCCAGCAGTTACTCGAGGCCAGCCAGCAATCAGCCCCAGCATTTT
v_call: TRBV6-5
clone_size: .
j_call: TRBJ1-5
d_call: .

cdr3_aa: CASSIQGRGPQHF
cdr3_nt: TGTGCCAGTAGTATACAGGGACGGGGGCCCCAGCATTTT
v_call: TRBV19
clone_size: .
j_call: TRBJ1-5
d_call: .

cdr3_aa: CASRVGTGLTDTQYF
cdr3_nt: TGTGCCAGTAGGGTCGGGACAGGTCTTACAGATACGCAGTATTTT
v_call: TRBV19
clone_size: .
j_call: TRBJ2-3
d_call: TRBD1

cdr3_aa: CASSSQTGSNTGELFF
cdr3_nt: TGTGCCAGCAGTTCCCAGACAGGTTCGAACACCGGGGAGCTGTTTTTT
v_call: TRBV6-4
clone_size: .
j_call: TRBJ2-2
d_call: .

cdr3_aa: CASSLRVNEQFF
cdr3_nt: TGTGCCAGCAGCTTACGGGTCAATGAGCAGTTCTTC
v_call: TRBV7-2
clone_size: .
j_call: TRBJ2-1
d_call: .

cdr3_aa: CASSVVGLMTGHTDTQYF
cdr3_nt: TGTGCCAGCAGCGTAGTAGGACTAATGACAGGGCACACAGATACGCAGTATTTT
v_call: TRBV9
clone_size: .
j_call: TRBJ2-3
d_call: .

cdr3_aa: CASRNLGRLEGEQYF
cdr3_nt: TGTGCCAGCAGAAACCTCGGCCGCCTAGAAGGGGAGCAGTACTTC
v_call: TRBV27
clone_size: once
j_call: TRBJ2-7
d_call: .

cdr3_aa: CSVDGSHTDTQYF
cdr3_nt: TGCAGCGTTGACGGTTCGCACACAGATACGCAGTATTTT
v_call: TRBV29-1
clone_size: .
j_call: TRBJ2-3
d_call: .

cdr3_aa: CASSPNLAGVREQFF
cdr3_nt: TGTGCCAGCTCACCAAACCTAGCGGGAGTACGGGAGCAGTTCTTC
v_call: TRBV18
clone_size: .
j_call: TRBJ2-1
d_call: TRBD2

cdr3_aa: CASSLRLGSGNTIYF
cdr3_nt: TGTGCCAGCAGTTTAAGGTTGGGCTCTGGAAACACCATATATTTT
v_call: TRBV28
clone_size: .
j_call: TRBJ1-3
d_call: .

cdr3_aa: CASSPSSAGGPYEQYF
cdr3_nt: TGTGCCAGCTCACCAAGCTCGGCCGGGGGGCCTTACGAGCAGTACTTC
v_call: TRBV18
clone_size: .
j_call: TRBJ2-7
d_call: .

cdr3_aa: CASRPGGGRTSYEQYF
cdr3_nt: TGTGCCAGCAGGCCCGGGGGCGGGAGGACTTCCTACGAGCAGTACTTC
v_call: TRBV28
clone_size: .
j_call: TRBJ2-7
d_call: TRBD2

cdr3_aa: CASSLGLLQGGDQFF
cdr3_nt: TGTGCCAGCAGTCTGGGACTCCTACAGGGGGGCGACCAGTTCTTC
v_call: TRBV5-4
clone_size: .
j_call: TRBJ2-1
d_call: TRBD1

cdr3_aa: CASSSTSSSTDTQYF
cdr3_nt: TGTGCCAGCAGTAGCACGAGCTCTTCCACAGATACGCAGTATTTT
v_call: TRBV25-1
clone_size: once
j_call: TRBJ2-3
d_call: .

cdr3_aa: CASSVSSLEGPAFF
cdr3_nt: TGTGCCAGCAGCGTCTCATCCCTCGAGGGGCCAGCTTTCTTT
v_call: TRBV9
clone_size: .
j_call: TRBJ1-1
d_call: .

cdr3_aa: CASSWDRRGEKLFF
cdr3_nt: TGTGCCAGCAGTTGGGACAGGAGGGGGGAAAAACTGTTTTTT
v_call: TRBV28
clone_size: .
j_call: TRBJ1-4
d_call: TRBD1

cdr3_aa: CASRGRSAGELFF
cdr3_nt: TGTGCCAGCAGGGGGCGATCGGCCGGGGAGCTGTTTTTT
v_call: TRBV6-1
clone_size: .
j_call: TRBJ2-2
d_call: .

cdr3_aa: CASSLWRDGTGELFF
cdr3_nt: TGTGCCAGCAGCTTATGGAGGGATGGCACCGGGGAGCTGTTTTTT
v_call: TRBV7-3
clone_size: .
j_call: TRBJ2-2
d_call: .

cdr3_aa: CASSWDPGGRANEQYF
cdr3_nt: TGCGCCAGCAGCTGGGATCCCGGCGGGAGGGCCAACGAGCAGTACTTC
v_call: TRBV5-1
clone_size: .
j_call: TRBJ2-7
d_call: TRBD2

cdr3_aa: CASRVGSDTEAFF
cdr3_nt: TGCGCCAGCAGGGTGGGATCGGACACTGAAGCTTTCTTT
v_call: TRBV5-1
clone_size: few
j_call: TRBJ1-1
d_call: .